The 20 T cell receptor beta chains below all came from one sample that was sequenced in a study of response to subunit inactivated influenza vaccine. TCRdb analysed the RT-PCR reads with MiXCR anew, one entry per CDR3 protein. The sample records fewer than 700,000 distinct CDR3 sequences, approximately 13% being singletons. The source material was PBMCs from blood, sampled 40 to 50 days after vaccination. Source of these receptors: a man aged 50 to 60 who received an inactivated influenza vaccine.

V is TRBV20-1 and J is TRBJ1-2; no reliable D call. V gave up 1 base and J gave up 2 bases, with 8 bases separating them. The germline gives CDR1 DFQATT, CDR2 SNEGSKA (reference sequence). The CDR3 contains 13 residues. The CDR3: CSARVVRNYGYTF. The CDR3 nucleotides read TGCAGTGCTAGAGTAGTTCGGAACTATGGCTACACCTTC.

This clonotype was picked up a small number of times. Here the CDR3 DNA reads TGTGCCAGCAGCTTAGCGCAGTTAGCGGGGGGGCATGAGCAGTTCTTC. This codes for CASSLAQLAGGHEQFF. J is TRBJ2-1 and V is TRBV11-1; 11 nucleotides align to TRBD2. Trimming took 0 bases from V and 8 from J; bases not matched to a gene: 6. This CDR3 region has 16 residues. Germline assignment: CDR1 SGHAT and CDR2 FQDESV (reference sequence). The variable domain in full, completed from reference TRBV11-1 and TRBJ2-1, reads EAEVAQSPRYKITEKSQAVAFWCDPISGHATLYWYRQILGQGPELLVQFQDESVVDDSQLPKDRFSAERLKGVDSTLKIQPAELGDSAMYLCASSLAQLAGGHEQFFGPGTRLTVL.

This clonotype was picked up many times. This chain uses TRBV5-1 with TRBJ1-1; TRBD1 might be the D (6 bases). Germline V lookup: CDR1 SGHRS, CDR2 YFSETQ. The CDR3 extends over 13 amino acids. The germline V and J ends were trimmed by 2 bases and 11 bases, with 16 bases remaining between them. CDR3 sequence: CASSFRGQGHAFF. CDR3 coding DNA: TGCGCCAGCAGCTTCCGGGGGCAAGGGCATGCTTTCTTT. The full variable domain, rest sourced from reference TRBV5-1 and TRBJ1-1, is KAGVTQTPRYLIKTRGQQVTLSCSPISGHRSVSWYQQTPGQGLQFLFEYFSETQRNKGNFPGRFSGRQFSNSRSEMNVSTLELGDSALYLCASSFRGQGHAFFGQGTRLTVV.

This clonotype has a handful of counts. The J gene is TRBJ1-1, the V gene TRBV12-3 or TRBV12-4, with TRBD1 as a possible D gene (5 bases). CDR3 length equals 13 residues. V lost 5 bases, J lost 11 bases, and 18 bases lay in between. CDR3 nucleotides: TGTGCCAGCAGTACATCAGGACACCAGTTGGCTTTCTTT. Translation: CASSTSGHQLAFF.

The chain has TRBV3-1 and TRBJ2-7; a weak D match, TRBD1 (6 bases). The CDR3 runs to 17 residues. Per the germline V gene, CDR1 is LGHDT and CDR2 is YNNKEL (reference sequence). The CDR3 coding sequence is TGTACCCGCAGCACAACGGACAGTCGTCTTCCTACCTACGAGCAGTACTTC. This gives the protein CTRSTTDSRLPTYEQYF.

This chain uses TRBV12-3 or TRBV12-4 with TRBJ2-1, with 13 nucleotides matching TRBD2. This CDR3 region has 16 residues. V lost 6 bases to trimming and J lost 9 bases; unmatched junction nucleotides: 11. The CDR3 DNA reads as TGTGCCAGCAGCCCTGGGCAACTAGCGGGAGGGTTTGAGCAGTTCTTC. It codes for CASSPGQLAGGFEQFF.

This chain joins TRBV6-2 or TRBV6-3 and TRBJ2-3; TRBD1 aligns across 12 bases. This CDR3 comprises 16 residues. CDR1 is MNHEY, CDR2 SVGEGT, per germline. Unmatched junction bases numbered 9, after V lost 6 bases and J lost 5 bases. As DNA, the CDR3 is TGTGCCAGCAGCCCTCAGGGACAGGGGGCGGTAGATACGCAGTATTTT. Translation: CASSPQGQGAVDTQYF.

Only a few counts were recorded for this clonotype. The chain combines TRBV5-4 with TRBJ2-3; D is unresolved. Trimming pared 1 base from V and 5 bases from J, leaving 11 bases between. Germline V gene data show CDR1 as SGHNT and CDR2 as YYREEE (reference sequence). CDR3 size: 14 residues. The CDR3 DNA is TGTGCCAGCAGCTTGTTGGGTTTTGGAGATACGCAGTATTTT. Translation: CASSLLGFGDTQYF.

In this sample, this clonotype turned up a few times. This rearrangement joins TRBV12-3 or TRBV12-4 to TRBJ2-7, with 11 nucleotides matching TRBD1. The CDR3 totals 16 residues. V lost 7 bases, J lost 5 bases, and 13 bases stayed unmatched. CDR3 in amino acids: CASKWGPGTGGNEQYF. The CDR3 region has the DNA TGTGCCAGCAAGTGGGGTCCCGGGACAGGGGGTAACGAGCAGTACTTC.

The rearrangement uses TRBV20-1 and TRBJ2-1; 8 bases align to TRBD2. The germline V gene encodes CDR1 DFQATT and CDR2 SNEGSKA (reference sequence). V lost 2 bases, J lost 4 bases, and 13 bases stayed unmatched. The CDR3 has 17 amino acids. CDR3 DNA sequence: TGCAGTGCTAGAACCCGCGCGCCGGGAGGGATATACAATGAGCAGTTCTTC. Protein sequence: CSARTRAPGGIYNEQFF.

This clonotype was found a few times. The chain uses TRBV15 and TRBJ2-5; tentatively, D is TRBD1 (7 bases). CDR3 length equals 15 residues. Germline assignment: CDR1 LNHNV and CDR2 YYDKDF (reference sequence). V was shortened by 3 bases and J by 5 bases, with 16 bases between the two germline ends. Here the CDR3 reads CATSRGGTQGETQYF. CDR3 bases: TGTGCCACCAGCAGGGGCGGGACACAGGGGGAGACCCAGTACTTC.

This clonotype was found a few times. The V and J genes are TRBV7-9 and TRBJ2-7; tentative D call: TRBD1 (6 bases). Germline V CDR1 and CDR2: SEHNR, FQNEAQ (reference sequence). V lost 1 base to trimming and J lost 5 bases, with 12 bases between them. The CDR3 is made up of 14 amino acids. CDR3 residues: CASSLEQGWNEQYF. For the CDR3, the DNA is TGTGCCAGCAGCTTAGAACAGGGTTGGAACGAGCAGTACTTC.

This clonotype was picked up a small number of times. The chain joins TRBV29-1 to TRBJ2-7; maybe TRBD1 (6 bases). This CDR3 is built from 13 residues. V was clipped by 4 bases and J by 2 bases, with 12 bases between them. Germline loops: CDR1 SQVTM, CDR2 ANQGSEA. The CDR3 DNA reads TGCAGCGTTGTAGGGGGTTCCGCCTACGAGCAGTACTTC. It encodes CSVVGGSAYEQYF.

This clonotype was seen only a few times. The chain carries TRBV5-6 and TRBJ2-3, with TRBD2 matching over 7 bases. Germline V gene data show CDR1 as SGHDT and CDR2 as YYEEEE. The V segment lost 1 base and the J segment 1 base; nucleotides outside the gene matches: 6. There are 16 residues in the CDR3. The DNA of the CDR3 is TGTGCCAGCAGCTTGCCTAGCGGAGGCCGCACAGATACGCAGTATTTT. It codes for CASSLPSGGRTDTQYF. The whole variable domain, remainder taken from reference TRBV5-6 and TRBJ2-3, is DAGVTQSPTHLIKTRGQQVTLRCSPKSGHDTVSWYQQALGQGPQFIFQYYEEEERQRGNFPDRFSGHQFPNYSSELNVNALLLGDSALYLCASSLPSGGRTDTQYFGPGTRLTVL.

The CDR3 region is CASSQDSRSSGELFF. The CDR3 DNA sequence: TGCGCCAGCAGCCAAGATTCAAGGAGCTCCGGGGAGCTGTTTTTT. The rearrangement uses TRBV4-3 and TRBJ2-2; D unclear. The CDR3 covers 15 residues. Germline CDR1 LGHNA, CDR2 YSLEER. With 0 bases removed from V and 6 bases from J, the gap between germline ends came to 11 bases.

The J gene is TRBJ2-7, the V gene TRBV20-1; D is tentatively TRBD1 or TRBD2 (5 bases each). The CDR3 runs to 13 residues. CDR1 and CDR2 (germline): DFQATT, SNEGSKA (reference sequence). Trimming stripped 5 bases from V and 1 base from J, with 12 bases between. In DNA, the CDR3 is TGCAGTGCTGTCCGGGACCGGTCCTACGAGCAGTACTTC. Protein product: CSAVRDRSYEQYF.

The chain combines TRBV5-1 with TRBJ2-5, with a tentative D call TRBD1 (6 bases). This CDR3 is built from 15 residues. Deletions cut 0 bases from V and 1 base from J, with 10 bases between. Germline lookup yields CDR1 SGHRS and CDR2 YFSETQ. CDR3 in DNA: TGCGCCAGCAGCTTGGATATGGGGGCCCAAGAGACCCAGTACTTC. Its translation: CASSLDMGAQETQYF.

The V call is TRBV10-3, the J call TRBJ1-2; 8 bases match TRBD1. Germline V lookup: CDR1 ENHRY, CDR2 SYGVKD. Trimming removed 7 bases from V and 8 bases from J; junction bases left unmatched: 6. There are 12 residues in the CDR3. DNA of the CDR3: TGTGCCATCAAACAGGGGGTTGAAGGCTACACCTTC. This sequence encodes CAIKQGVEGYTF.

This chain links TRBV20-1 with TRBJ2-3; 7 bases line up with TRBD2. The CDR3 runs 14 residues. Germline values: CDR1 DFQATT, CDR2 SNEGSKA (reference sequence). J was trimmed by 5 bases and V by 0 bases; bases with no gene match: 5. CDR3 nucleotide sequence: TGCAGTGCTAGAGAGGGCGGGGAGGGAGATACGCAGTATTTT. This gives the protein CSAREGGEGDTQYF.

This chain uses TRBV20-1 with TRBJ2-7; 8 bases fit TRBD1. Losses at the gene ends were 0 bases for V and 1 base for J; bases not matched to a gene: 5. Germline V CDR1 and CDR2: DFQATT, SNEGSKA (reference sequence). This CDR3 region has 15 residues. CDR3: CSARDGTGDSYEQYF. In DNA form, the CDR3 reads TGCAGTGCTAGAGACGGGACAGGAGATTCCTACGAGCAGTACTTC.